This T cell receptor beta chain was sequenced for a study of T cells in Graves' hyperthyroidism and ophthalmopathy. Those patients with uncontrolled infection, other autoimmune disease, pregnancy or lactation were excluded. The study based diagnoses on clinical symptoms, serum thyroxine and TRAb, thyroid ultrasound and orbital computed tomography. Germline values: CDR1 DFQATT, CDR2 SNEGSKA (reference sequence). The V gene lost 4 bases and the J gene lost 9 bases, with 22 bases spanning the gap. The CDR3 length is 16 residues. Study outcomes and limitations: Blood held most thyroid clonotypes expanded above 0.001 frequency.

Details on this clonotype: What it binds is not known.

From RNA transcripts, TCR beta CDR3 regions were amplified. TCR CDR3 underwent first-round RT-PCR with the HTBI primer set. MiXCR was run by TCRdb on the multiplex PCR reads, yielding one entry per CDR3 protein. This repertoire shows about 680,000 distinct CDR3 sequences, roughly a third found once; its top ten account for approximately 31%. V is TRBV20-1 and J is TRBJ1-6, with D maybe TRBD1 (5 bases). Sequences were obtained from blood. This TCR derives from a woman between 40 and 55 years old with Graves' hyperthyroidism. CDR3 sequence: CSAMGLAGTKPSPLHF. In DNA, the CDR3 is TGCAGTGCTATGGGGCTAGCGGGGACGAAACCTTCACCCCTCCACTTT.